This T cell receptor (beta chain) was observed in a study of T cells after yellow fever vaccination (dated by TCRdb to between 2018 and 2021). Background for the entire study: The SMART-Seq v4 Ultra Low Input RNA kit was used to prepare libraries from fractions with low cell numbers. Two healthy male donors made up the cohort, one aged 18 to 30 years and the other aged 30 to 40 years. Blood samples were taken at several timepoints before and after primary and secondary immunization, and bulk PBMC replicates and cell subsets were isolated. To track T-cell clones before and after primary and booster YFV17D yellow fever vaccination, bulk TCR alpha and beta repertoires were sequenced longitudinally. The paper as a whole reports these results and caveats: A small fraction of clonotypes appeared in both the CD4 and CD8 compartments, likely as a result of convergent recombination. FACS-sorted repertoires could contain abundant contaminating clonotypes from the bulk population, so computational filtering was required. Only a couple of donors were included in the study, so the extent to which the findings can be generalized is limited. After the booster, most of the clones that had expanded following primary vaccination were detected again (approximately 96% of CD4 and around nine tenths of CD8), which suggests that memory was broadly maintained. The secondary T-cell response was found to be weaker but faster than the primary response, with a peak reached on day 5 rather than on day 15.

Reading the label with the study, this specimen's treatment or condition is: live attenuated yellow fever vaccine strain. At each blood-draw timepoint, two biological replicates of bulk PBMCs were obtained. A standard Ficoll-Paque protocol was used to isolate PBMCs from peripheral blood. TriZol was used to extract RNA from bulk PBMCs, CD4 and CD8 fractions, and dextramer-positive and dextramer-negative fractions. TCRdb names Illumina NovaSeq 6000 as the instrument used. TCR cDNA was synthesized by 5'RACE template switching, through which a universal primer site and unique molecular identifiers were introduced. Priming for cDNA synthesis came from both the TCR alpha and TCR beta constant segments. Library amplification involved two PCR steps, and the second step added sample barcodes and sequencing adapters. Libraries were sequenced on Illumina HiSeq 2500 (2x100 bp) or NovaSeq (2x150 bp). Per the source publication's procedure: MIGEC was used to demultiplex reads and collapse the reads into UMI consensus sequences, and MiXCR was used for V(D)J alignment. Vaccine-responding clonotypes were identified with edgeR using replicate PBMC samples, with FDR below 0.01 and a log2 fold change above 5 up to day 15 being required. Each bulk clonotype received a CD4 or CD8 identity based on whether the sequenced CD4 or CD8 repertoire contained that clonotype at higher abundance. Through fastp at Q25 and MiXCR, TCRdb rebuilt clones from the public reads, retaining in-frame beta chains. Here each entry gathers all rows of one CDR3 protein and keeps the most common genes and DNA. It is TCRdb's table, rather than the study itself, that gives the V and J calls and clone size. The sample table lists around 300,000 distinct CDR3 sequences, 3.5% to 4.5% of them with a count of one. Roughly 21% of the sample is held by the ten biggest clonotypes.

This clonotype came up many times. Its binding antigen is unknown. No base qualities exist here, and no much larger clone lies one base off it. The origin of this receptor is a man in his late teens or twenties who received the YFV17D yellow fever vaccine. The input for sequencing was PBMCs, taken 15 days after the yellow fever booster vaccination.

The CDR3 region: CATGTGNGADTQYF. The nucleotide sequence reads TGTGCCACCGGGACAGGGAATGGCGCAGATACGCAGTATTTT. The chain joins TRBV5-5 to TRBJ2-3; 9 nucleotides in the junction match TRBD1. As encoded in the germline V gene (reference sequence), CDR1 is SGHKS while CDR2 is YYEKEE. V lost 9 bases and J lost 4 bases, and the count of bases not matched to a germline gene is 9. Its CDR3 holds 14 amino acids, cysteine through phenylalanine. The read is trimmed to its CDR3 DNA, 42 bases read in frame from base 1.